Listed below are T cell receptor beta chains from one sample, sequenced in a study of T cells in Graves' hyperthyroidism and ophthalmopathy. TCRdb re-derived calls from the multiplex PCR reads in MiXCR, one entry per CDR3 protein. The data hold 700,000 or so distinct CDR3 sequences, with around 13% observed a single time. Sequences were obtained from blood. Receptor source: a woman aged 45-60 years with Graves' ophthalmopathy. Both conserved end residues are part of each CDR3. D genes are given only for firm matches. Size is omitted from some rows. Given values are once, few, many or a class for expanded clones.

many	TRBV7-2	TRBJ1-3	.	TGTGCCAGCAGCTTAGGCAGGTCGAGTGGAAACACCATATATTTT	CASSLGRSSGNTIYF
many	TRBV4-1	TRBJ2-7	.	TGCGCCAGCAGCAAAGGGATTATGGGATACGAGCAGTACTTC	CASSKGIMGYEQYF
few	TRBV20-1	TRBJ1-1	.	TGCAGTGCCCGCTCTATTATAGGTTTATTGGTCGGAGAAGACACTGAAGCTTTCTTT	CSARSIIGLLVGEDTEAFF
.	TRBV5-1	TRBJ2-1	.	TGTGCCAGCAGTCACAGATTCCGGGACTCGCATCCAAATGAGCAGTTCTTC	CASSHRFRDSHPNEQFF
.	TRBV6-5	TRBJ2-7	TRBD1	TGTGCCAGCAGTTACGGGACAGGTGTATCCTACGAGCAGTACTTC	CASSYGTGVSYEQYF
many	TRBV7-2	TRBJ2-1	TRBD1	TGTGCCAGCAGCTCGGGGACAGGGGATTACAATGAGCAGTTCTTC	CASSSGTGDYNEQFF
many	TRBV3-1	TRBJ1-1	.	TGTGCCAGCAGCCAAGATCCGGGGTTAGTAACTGAAGCTTTCTTT	CASSQDPGLVTEAFF
few	TRBV6-1	TRBJ2-2	.	TGTGCCAGCAGTGAAGGGGGCGGCGGGGAGCTGTTTTTT	CASSEGGGGELFF
.	TRBV20-1	TRBJ1-6	.	TGCAGTGCTAGAGCCTTAGGGGGCTCCTATAATTCACCCCTCCACTTT	CSARALGGSYNSPLHF
many	TRBV7-9	TRBJ1-1	.	TGTGCCAGCACCACGACCGAGAACACTGAAGCTTTCTTT	CASTTTENTEAFF
.	TRBV6-5	TRBJ1-1	.	TGTGCCAGCAGTTACTCTCCCCAGAGCGGTGAAGCTTTCTTT	CASSYSPQSGEAFF
few	TRBV27	TRBJ2-1	.	TGTGCCAGCAGTCCAGGGTGGGCCTACAATGAGCAGTTCTTC	CASSPGWAYNEQFF
.	TRBV28	TRBJ2-2	.	TGTGCCAGCACCTCTGGGGGGCAGCTGTTTTTT	CASTSGGQLFF
few	TRBV6-5	TRBJ1-1	.	TGTGCCAGCAGTTACCATTTGCGAGGATTGAACACTGAAGCTTTCTTT	CASSYHLRGLNTEAFF
many	TRBV11-2	TRBJ2-1	TRBD2	TGTGCCAGCAGCTTAGACCCTGGCGGGAGGTGGAATGAGCAGTTCTTC	CASSLDPGGRWNEQFF
.	TRBV3-1	TRBJ2-7	TRBD1	TGTGCCAGCAGCAAAAATCCGGGACAGGGTTACGAGCAGTACTTC	CASSKNPGQGYEQYF
many	TRBV4-3	TRBJ2-3	TRBD2	TGCGCCAGCAGCCAAGAGCTAGCGGGAGGCACAGATACGCAGTATTTT	CASSQELAGGTDTQYF
many	TRBV5-1	TRBJ1-1	TRBD1	TGCGCCAGCAGCCAAGGACAGGGATCCTTGAACACTGAAGCTTTCTTT	CASSQGQGSLNTEAFF
many	TRBV7-2	TRBJ2-1	TRBD2	TGTGCCAGCAGCTCCCGCGGGGGCAATGAGCAGTTCTTC	CASSSRGGNEQFF
many	TRBV7-9	TRBJ1-1	.	TGTGCCAGCAGTTATGGACAACTTAACACTGAAGCTTTCTTT	CASSYGQLNTEAFF
.	TRBV6-1	TRBJ2-1	.	TGTGCCAGCAGCCAGAGTATTCGGGGCAGTGAGCAGTTCTTC	CASSQSIRGSEQFF
many	TRBV9	TRBJ1-1	.	TGTGCCAGCAGCCTAACAGGGTCGGTGACTGAAGCTTTCTTT	CASSLTGSVTEAFF
many	TRBV28	TRBJ2-7	TRBD2	TGTGCCAGCAGCCCGCCCGGGACTAGCGACTACGAGCAGTACTTC	CASSPPGTSDYEQYF
many	TRBV5-1	TRBJ2-3	TRBD1	TGCGCCAGCAGCTTGGTCTCAGGGGGAGTAGATACGCAGTATTTT	CASSLVSGGVDTQYF
few	TRBV19	TRBJ2-3	.	TGTGCCAGTACCCACGACACAGCTTCCACAGATACGCAGTATTTT	CASTHDTASTDTQYF
few	TRBV28	TRBJ1-3	.	TGTGCCAGCAGTTTAGGCTTACTGGGTAGCTCTGGAAACACCATATATTTT	CASSLGLLGSSGNTIYF
.	TRBV29-1	TRBJ2-1	TRBD2	TGCAGCGCCCAAGGCCAGCGGGGCTCCTACAATGAGCAGTTCTTC	CSAQGQRGSYNEQFF
many	TRBV15	TRBJ1-1	.	TGTGCCACCAGCCCAAGGACGGTAACTGAAGCTTTCTTT	CATSPRTVTEAFF
many	TRBV27	TRBJ2-7	TRBD2	TGTGCCAGCACGAGGACGGGGACTAGCGGATCTTACGAGCAGTACTTC	CASTRTGTSGSYEQYF
few	TRBV3-1	TRBJ1-1	.	TGTGCCAGCAGCCAAGATAGTGCGGCCTACACTGAAGCTTTCTTT	CASSQDSAAYTEAFF
few	TRBV28	TRBJ1-5	.	TGTGCCAGCAGTGCATATGATCAGCCCCAGCATTTT	CASSAYDQPQHF
few	TRBV20-1	TRBJ2-4	.	TGCAGTGCTAGCGGGGTAGCCAAAAACATTCAGTACTTC	CSASGVAKNIQYF
.	TRBV14	TRBJ2-7	TRBD2	TGTGCCAGCAGCCAAGGGGCGGGAGGTTCATACGAGCAGTACTTC	CASSQGAGGSYEQYF
many	TRBV30	TRBJ1-1	.	TGTGCCTGGACAGCCATGAACACTGAAGCTTTCTTT	CAWTAMNTEAFF
many	TRBV7-9	TRBJ2-1	TRBD2	TGTGCCAGCAGCCCCCTCACGGCTAGCGGGAGGGTAGGAGATGAGCAGTTCTTC	CASSPLTASGRVGDEQFF
few	TRBV5-1	TRBJ2-2	TRBD2	TGCGCCAGCAGCTTTTCCCTAGCGGGACGCACCGGGGAGCTGTTTTTT	CASSFSLAGRTGELFF
.	TRBV11-2	TRBJ1-3	.	TGTGCCAGCAGCTTCCCCGCCGGGACCCAGCGAGGAAACACCATATATTTT	CASSFPAGTQRGNTIYF
many	TRBV3-1	TRBJ1-1	.	TGTGCCAGCAGCCAAGCCAAGGGGCGAGGCACTGAAGCTTTCTTT	CASSQAKGRGTEAFF
.	TRBV4-1	TRBJ1-2	TRBD1	TGCGCCAGCAGCCTAGCCGGGACAGGGGACAACTATGGCTACACCTTC	CASSLAGTGDNYGYTF
many	TRBV20-1	TRBJ2-7	.	TGCAGTGCTCAGTCAGCTTCCGAGCAGTACTTC	CSAQSASEQYF
many	TRBV7-2	TRBJ2-3	.	TGTGCCAGCAGCTTACGCGGACAGCGCACAGATACGCAGTATTTT	CASSLRGQRTDTQYF
few	TRBV19	TRBJ2-2	TRBD1	TGTGCCAGTACGGGACAGCAATACACCGGGGAGCTGTTTTTT	CASTGQQYTGELFF
.	TRBV27	TRBJ1-6	.	TGTGCCAGCAGTCCAAACAGGGCGGATTCACCCCTCCACTTT	CASSPNRADSPLHF
.	TRBV28	TRBJ2-1	.	TGTGCCAGCAGGGAAAGACCGTTTATCTACAATGAGCAGTTCTTC	CASRERPFIYNEQFF
.	TRBV4-3	TRBJ1-2	.	TGCGCCAGCAGCCAAGATCCGACAGCTCAAACCTATGGCTACACCTTC	CASSQDPTAQTYGYTF